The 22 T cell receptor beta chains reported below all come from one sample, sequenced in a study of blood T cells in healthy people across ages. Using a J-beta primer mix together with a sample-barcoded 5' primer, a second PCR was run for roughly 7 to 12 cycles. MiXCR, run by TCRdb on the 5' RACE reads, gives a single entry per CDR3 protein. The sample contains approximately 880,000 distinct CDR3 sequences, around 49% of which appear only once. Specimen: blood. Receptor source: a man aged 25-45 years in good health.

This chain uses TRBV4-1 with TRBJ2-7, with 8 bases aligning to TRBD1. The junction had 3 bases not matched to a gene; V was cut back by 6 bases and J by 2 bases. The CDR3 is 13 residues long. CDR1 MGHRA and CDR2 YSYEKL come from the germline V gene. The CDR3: CASREQGAYEQYF. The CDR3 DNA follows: TGCGCCAGCAGAGAACAGGGGGCCTACGAGCAGTACTTC.

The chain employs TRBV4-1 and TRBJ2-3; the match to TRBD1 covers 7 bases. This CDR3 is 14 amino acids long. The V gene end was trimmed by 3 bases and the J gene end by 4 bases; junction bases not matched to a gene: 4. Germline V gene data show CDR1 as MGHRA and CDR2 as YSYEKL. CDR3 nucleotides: TGCGCCAGCAGCCACTACGACAGGGCAGATACGCAGTATTTT. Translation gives CASSHYDRADTQYF.

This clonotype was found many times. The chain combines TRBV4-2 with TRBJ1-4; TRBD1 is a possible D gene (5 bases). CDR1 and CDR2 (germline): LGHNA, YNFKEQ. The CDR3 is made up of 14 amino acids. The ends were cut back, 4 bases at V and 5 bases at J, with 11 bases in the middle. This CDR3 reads CASSLDRENEKLFF. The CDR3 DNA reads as TGTGCCAGCAGCCTTGACAGAGAGAATGAAAAACTGTTTTTT.

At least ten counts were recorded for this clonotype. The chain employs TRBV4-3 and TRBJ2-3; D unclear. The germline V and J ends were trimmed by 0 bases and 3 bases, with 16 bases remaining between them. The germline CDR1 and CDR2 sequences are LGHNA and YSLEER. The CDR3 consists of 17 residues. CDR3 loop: CASSQDEAGRGTDTQYF. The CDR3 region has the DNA TGCGCCAGCAGCCAAGATGAGGCCGGCCGAGGAACAGATACGCAGTATTTT.

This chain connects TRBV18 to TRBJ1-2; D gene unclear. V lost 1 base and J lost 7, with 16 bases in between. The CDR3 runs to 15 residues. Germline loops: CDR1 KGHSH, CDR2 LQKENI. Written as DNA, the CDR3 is TGTGCCAGCTCACCACGGGCAGAGTCGCGGGCTGGCTACACCTTC. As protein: CASSPRAESRAGYTF.

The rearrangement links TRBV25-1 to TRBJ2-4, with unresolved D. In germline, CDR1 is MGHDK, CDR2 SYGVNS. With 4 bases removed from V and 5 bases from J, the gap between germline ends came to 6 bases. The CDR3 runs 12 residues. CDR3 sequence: CASSVVENIQYF. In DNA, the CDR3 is TGTGCCAGCAGTGTCGTAGAAAACATTCAGTACTTC.

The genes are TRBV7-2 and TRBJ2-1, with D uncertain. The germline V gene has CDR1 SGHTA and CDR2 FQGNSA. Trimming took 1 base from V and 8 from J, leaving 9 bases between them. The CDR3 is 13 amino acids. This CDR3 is CASSLGRVDEQFF. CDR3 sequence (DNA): TGTGCCAGCAGCTTAGGTCGGGTCGATGAGCAGTTCTTC.

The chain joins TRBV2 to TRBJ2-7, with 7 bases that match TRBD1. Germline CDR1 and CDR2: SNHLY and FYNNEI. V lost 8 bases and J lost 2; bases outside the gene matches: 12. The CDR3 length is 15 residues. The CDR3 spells CASSTLDRATYEQYF. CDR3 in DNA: TGTGCCAGCTCCACTCTAGACAGGGCCACCTACGAGCAGTACTTC.

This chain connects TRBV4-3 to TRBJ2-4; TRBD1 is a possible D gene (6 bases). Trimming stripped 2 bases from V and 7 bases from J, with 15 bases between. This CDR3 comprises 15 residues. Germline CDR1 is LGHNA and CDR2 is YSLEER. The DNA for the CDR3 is TGCGCCAGCAGCCAAAACGCAGGGGTATCGAACATTCAGTACTTC. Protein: CASSQNAGVSNIQYF.

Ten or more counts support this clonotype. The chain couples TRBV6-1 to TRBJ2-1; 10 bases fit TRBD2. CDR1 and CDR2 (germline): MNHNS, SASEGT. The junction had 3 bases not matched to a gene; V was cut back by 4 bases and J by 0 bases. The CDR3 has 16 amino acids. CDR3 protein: CASSGLAGDSYNEQFF. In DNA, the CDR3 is TGTGCCAGCAGTGGGCTAGCGGGGGACTCCTACAATGAGCAGTTCTTC.

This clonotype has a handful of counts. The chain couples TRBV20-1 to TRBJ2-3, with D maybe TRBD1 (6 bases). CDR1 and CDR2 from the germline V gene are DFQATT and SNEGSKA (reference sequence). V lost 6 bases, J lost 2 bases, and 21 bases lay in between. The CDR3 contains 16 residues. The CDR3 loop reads CSATQSVGAFTDTQYF. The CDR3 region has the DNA TGCAGTGCCACGCAAAGTGTGGGGGCGTTCACAGATACGCAGTATTTT.

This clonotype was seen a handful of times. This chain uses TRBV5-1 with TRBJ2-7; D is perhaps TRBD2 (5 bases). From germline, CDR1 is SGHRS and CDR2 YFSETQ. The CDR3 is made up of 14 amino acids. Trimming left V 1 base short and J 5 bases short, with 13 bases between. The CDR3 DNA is TGCGCCAGCAGCTTGACGGACTTTCTCGACGAGCAGTACTTC. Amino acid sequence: CASSLTDFLDEQYF.

CDR3 protein: CASSEYMSDTEAFF. Here the CDR3 DNA reads TGTGCCAGCAGTGAATATATGTCGGACACTGAAGCTTTCTTT. The V gene is TRBV25-1, the J gene TRBJ1-1; the D is unclear. This CDR3 has 14 residues. V was clipped by 0 bases and J by 3 bases, with 8 bases between them. The V gene's germline CDR1 is MGHDK and CDR2 SYGVNS. Combining the CDR3 with reference TRBV25-1 and TRBJ1-1 gives the whole variable domain EADIYQTPRYLVIGTGKKITLECSQTMGHDKMYWYQQDPGMELHLIHYSYGVNSTEKGDLSSESTVSRIRTEHFPLTLESARPSHTSQYLCASSEYMSDTEAFFGQGTRLTVV.

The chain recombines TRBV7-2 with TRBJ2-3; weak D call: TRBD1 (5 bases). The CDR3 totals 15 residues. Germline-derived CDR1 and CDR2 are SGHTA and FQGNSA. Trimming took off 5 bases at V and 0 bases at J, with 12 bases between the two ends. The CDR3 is CASSPRQTSTDTQYF. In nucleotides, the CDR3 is TGTGCCAGCAGCCCACGACAGACTAGCACAGATACGCAGTATTTT.

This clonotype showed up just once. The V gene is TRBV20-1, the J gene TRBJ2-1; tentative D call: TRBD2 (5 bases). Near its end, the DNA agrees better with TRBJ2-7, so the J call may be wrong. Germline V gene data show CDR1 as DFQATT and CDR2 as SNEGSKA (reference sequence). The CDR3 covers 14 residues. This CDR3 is CSGELVSSYNEQYF. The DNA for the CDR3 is TGCAGTGGGGAACTAGTCAGCTCCTACAATGAGCAGTACTTC.

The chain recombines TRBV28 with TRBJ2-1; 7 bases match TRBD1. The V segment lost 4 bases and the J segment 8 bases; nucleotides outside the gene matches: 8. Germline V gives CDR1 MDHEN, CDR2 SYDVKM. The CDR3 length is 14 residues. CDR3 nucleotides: TGTGCCAGCAGTTCCTCGGGACAGAGCGATGAGCAGTTCTTC. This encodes CASSSSGQSDEQFF.

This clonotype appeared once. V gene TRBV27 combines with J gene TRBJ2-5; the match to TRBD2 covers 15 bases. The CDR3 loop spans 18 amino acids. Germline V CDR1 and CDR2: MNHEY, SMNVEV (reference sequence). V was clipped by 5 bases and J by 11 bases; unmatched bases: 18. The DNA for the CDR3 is TGTGCCAGCAGTACCGCCCGGACTAGCGGGAGGGCTTACAATGAGCAGTACTTC. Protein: CASSTARTSGRAYNEQYF.

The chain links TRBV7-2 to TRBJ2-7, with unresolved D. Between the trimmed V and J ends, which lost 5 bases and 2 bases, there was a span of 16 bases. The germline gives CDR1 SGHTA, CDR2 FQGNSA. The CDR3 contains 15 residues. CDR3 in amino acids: CASSLGWLPPYEQYF. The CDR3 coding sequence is TGTGCCAGCAGCCTAGGCTGGCTCCCCCCCTACGAGCAGTACTTC.

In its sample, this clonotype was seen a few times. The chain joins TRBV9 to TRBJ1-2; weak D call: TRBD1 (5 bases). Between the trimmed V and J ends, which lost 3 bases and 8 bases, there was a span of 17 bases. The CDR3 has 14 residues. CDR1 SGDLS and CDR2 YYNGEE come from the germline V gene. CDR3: CASSAGGDILGYTF. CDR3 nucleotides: TGTGCCAGCAGCGCGGGGGGAGACATCCTGGGCTACACCTTC. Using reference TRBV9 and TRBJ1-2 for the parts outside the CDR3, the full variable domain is DSGVTQTPKHLITATGQRVTLRCSPRSGDLSVYWYQQSLDQGLQFLIQYYNGEERAKGNILERFSAQQFPDLHSELNLSSLELGDSALYFCASSAGGDILGYTFGSGTRLTVV.

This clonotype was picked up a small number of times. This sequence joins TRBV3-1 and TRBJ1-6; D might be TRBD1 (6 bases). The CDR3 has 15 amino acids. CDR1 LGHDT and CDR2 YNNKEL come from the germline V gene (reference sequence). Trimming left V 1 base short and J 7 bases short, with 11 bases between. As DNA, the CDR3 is TGTGCCAGCAGCCAAGGTACAGGGCAAAATTCACCCCTCCACTTT. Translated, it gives CASSQGTGQNSPLHF.

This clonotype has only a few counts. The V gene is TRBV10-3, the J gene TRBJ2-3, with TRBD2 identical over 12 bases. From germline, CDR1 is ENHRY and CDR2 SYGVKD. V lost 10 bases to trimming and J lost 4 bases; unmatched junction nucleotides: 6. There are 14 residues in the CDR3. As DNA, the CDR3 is TGTGCCACCGACCTAGCGGGGGGGTCAGATACGCAGTATTTT. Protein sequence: CATDLAGGSDTQYF.

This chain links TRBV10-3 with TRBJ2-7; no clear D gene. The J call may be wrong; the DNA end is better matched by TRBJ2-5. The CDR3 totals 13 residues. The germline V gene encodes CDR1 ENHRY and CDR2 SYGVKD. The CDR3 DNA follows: TGTGCCATCAGTGAGTCGGCTGCGGTGACCCAGTACTTC. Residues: CAISESAAVTQYF.